This T cell receptor beta chain is from a study of T cell repertoires in ileal Crohn's disease. The repertoire was sequenced with immunoSEQ multiplex PCR; TCRdb's copy has only in-frame clones and lacks some. The sample contains about 5,800 clones, 95% of which appear only once. This TCR was recovered from an adult with Crohn's disease. Sample: ileal tissue.

The CDR3 DNA reads as TGTGCCAGCAGCTCACCGGGACAGGGGTTATACGAGCAGTACTTC. Its translation is CASSSPGQGLYEQYF. The rearrangement uses TRBV11-1 and TRBJ2-7, with 10 bases lining up with TRBD1. J gave up 4 bases and V 4 bases, and 7 bases lay outside the gene matches. This CDR3 has 15 amino acids. Looked up from germline, CDR1 is SGHAT and CDR2 is FQDESV (reference sequence).